This TCR beta chain was captured in a study of glioma-infiltrating T cells. TCR alpha and beta CDR3 regions were amplified from RNA using iRepertoire nested multiplex PCR. One-step reverse transcription and amplification started from approximately 100-400 ng of tissue mRNA or PBMC total RNA. TCRdb re-called the multiplex PCR reads through MiXCR, storing one row per CDR3 protein. The table has about 180,000 distinct CDR3 sequences, over 40% seen once. This CDR3 region has 13 residues. The germline V gene encodes CDR1 MDHEN and CDR2 SYDVKM. Trimming shortened V by 4 bases and J by 5 bases, and 11 bases separated the two germline ends. Study-wide findings and caveats: Above-expected tissue-blood divergence occurred in all gliomas, most in low-grade ones. CDR3 overlap between tissue and blood was very small.

As for this clonotype: The antigen remains undetermined. Given a much more abundant clone one base away, this may be a read error.

The V gene is TRBV28, the J gene TRBJ2-5; weak D call: TRBD1 (6 bases). The source is a human donor with low-grade glioma or glioblastoma, undergoing nonglioma brain surgery, or in good health (not recorded which). Material: glioma tissue, nonneoplastic brain tissue, or PBMCs (not recorded which). CDR3 sequence reads: CASSSYREETQYF. The CDR3 DNA sequence: TGTGCCAGCAGTTCATACAGGGAGGAGACCCAGTACTTC.